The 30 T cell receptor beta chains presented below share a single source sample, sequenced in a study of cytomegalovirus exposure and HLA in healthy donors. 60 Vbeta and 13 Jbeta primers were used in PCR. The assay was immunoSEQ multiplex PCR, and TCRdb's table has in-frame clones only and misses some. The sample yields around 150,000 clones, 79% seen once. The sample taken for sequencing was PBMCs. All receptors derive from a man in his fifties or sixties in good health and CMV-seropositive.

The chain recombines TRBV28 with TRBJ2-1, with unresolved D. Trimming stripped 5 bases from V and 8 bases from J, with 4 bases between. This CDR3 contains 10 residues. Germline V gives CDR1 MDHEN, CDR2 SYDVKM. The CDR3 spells CASSVYEQFF. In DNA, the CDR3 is TGTGCCAGCAGTGTCTATGAGCAGTTCTTC.

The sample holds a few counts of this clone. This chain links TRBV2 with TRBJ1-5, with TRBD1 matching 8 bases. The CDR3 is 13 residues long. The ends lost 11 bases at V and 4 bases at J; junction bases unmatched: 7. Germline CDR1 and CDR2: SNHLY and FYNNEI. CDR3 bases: TGTGCCTTCGGACAGGGTGAGAATCAGCCCCAGCATTTT. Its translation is CAFGQGENQPQHF.

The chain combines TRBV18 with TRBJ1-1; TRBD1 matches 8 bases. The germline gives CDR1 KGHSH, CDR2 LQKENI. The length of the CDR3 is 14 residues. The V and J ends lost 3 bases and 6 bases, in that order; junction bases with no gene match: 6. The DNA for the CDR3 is TGTGCCAGCTCACCCGGACAGGGTGACGCTGAAGCTTTCTTT. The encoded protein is CASSPGQGDAEAFF.

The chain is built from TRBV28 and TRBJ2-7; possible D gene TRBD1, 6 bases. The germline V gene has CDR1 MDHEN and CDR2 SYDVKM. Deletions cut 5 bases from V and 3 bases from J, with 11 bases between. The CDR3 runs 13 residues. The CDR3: CASSPDRRYEQYF. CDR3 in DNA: TGTGCCAGCAGTCCCGACAGGCGCTACGAGCAGTACTTC.

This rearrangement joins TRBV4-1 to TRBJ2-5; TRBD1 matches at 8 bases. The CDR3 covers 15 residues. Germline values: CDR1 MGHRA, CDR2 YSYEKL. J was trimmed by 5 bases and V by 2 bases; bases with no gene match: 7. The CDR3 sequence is CASSQRQGPGETQYF. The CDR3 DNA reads TGCGCCAGCAGCCAACGACAGGGGCCGGGGGAGACCCAGTACTTC.

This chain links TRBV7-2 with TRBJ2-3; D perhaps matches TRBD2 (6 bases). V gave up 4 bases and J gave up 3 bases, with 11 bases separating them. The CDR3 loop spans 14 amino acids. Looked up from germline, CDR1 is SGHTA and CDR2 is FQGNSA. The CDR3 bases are TGTGCCAGCAGCTACAGCCGGGAGACAGATACGCAGTATTTT. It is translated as CASSYSRETDTQYF.

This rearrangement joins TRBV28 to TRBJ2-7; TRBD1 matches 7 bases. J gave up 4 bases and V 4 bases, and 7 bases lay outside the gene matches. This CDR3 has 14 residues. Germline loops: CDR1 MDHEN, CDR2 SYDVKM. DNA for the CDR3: TGTGCCAGCAGTTGGGGGACAGCCCCATACGAGCAGTACTTC. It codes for CASSWGTAPYEQYF.

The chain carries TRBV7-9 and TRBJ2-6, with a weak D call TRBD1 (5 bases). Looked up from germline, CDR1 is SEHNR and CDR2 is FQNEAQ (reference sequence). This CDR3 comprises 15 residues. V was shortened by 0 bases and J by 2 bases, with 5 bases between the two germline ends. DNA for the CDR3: TGTGCCAGCAGCTTAGCAGGGGCTGGGGCCAACGTCCTGACTTTC. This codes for CASSLAGAGANVLTF.

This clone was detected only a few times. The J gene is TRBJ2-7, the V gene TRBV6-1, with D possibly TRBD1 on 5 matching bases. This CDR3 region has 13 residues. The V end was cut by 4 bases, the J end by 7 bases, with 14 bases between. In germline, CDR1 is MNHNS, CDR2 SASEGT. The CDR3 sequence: CASSVGLGVEQYF. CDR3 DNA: TGTGCCAGCAGTGTGGGGCTAGGAGTAGAGCAGTACTTC.

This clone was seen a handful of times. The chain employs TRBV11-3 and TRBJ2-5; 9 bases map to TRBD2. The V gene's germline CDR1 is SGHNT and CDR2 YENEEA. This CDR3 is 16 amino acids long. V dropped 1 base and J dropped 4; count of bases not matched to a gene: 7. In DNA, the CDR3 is TGTGCCAGCAGCTTAGCTATTAGCGGGAGAAGAGAGACCCAGTACTTC. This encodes CASSLAISGRRETQYF.

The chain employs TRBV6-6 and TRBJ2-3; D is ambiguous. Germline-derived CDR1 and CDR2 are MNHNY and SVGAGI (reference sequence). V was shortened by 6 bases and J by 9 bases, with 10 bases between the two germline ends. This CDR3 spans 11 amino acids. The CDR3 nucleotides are TGTGCCAGCAGCCTTAGTATCACGCAGTATTTT. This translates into CASSLSITQYF.

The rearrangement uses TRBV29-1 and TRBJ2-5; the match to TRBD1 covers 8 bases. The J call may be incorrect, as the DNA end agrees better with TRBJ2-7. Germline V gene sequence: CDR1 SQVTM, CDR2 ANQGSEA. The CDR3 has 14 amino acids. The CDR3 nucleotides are TGCAGCGTGGGGGCCGGCAGACAGGGGACCGAGCAGTACTTC. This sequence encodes CSVGAGRQGTEQYF.

As DNA, the CDR3 is TGTGCCAGCAGCGCCTGGGACAGACTGAACACTGAAGCTTTCTTT. Amino acid sequence: CASSAWDRLNTEAFF. This chain uses TRBV21-1 with TRBJ1-1; TRBD1, the table's D call, lacks a check against the DNA. TRBV21-1 counts as a pseudogene. The CDR3 is 15 amino acids.

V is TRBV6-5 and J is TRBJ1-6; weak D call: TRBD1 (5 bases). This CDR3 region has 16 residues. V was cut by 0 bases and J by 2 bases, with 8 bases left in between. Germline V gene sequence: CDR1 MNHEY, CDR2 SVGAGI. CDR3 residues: CASSYSRDPYNSPLHF. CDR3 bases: TGTGCCAGCAGTTACTCCAGGGATCCCTATAATTCACCCCTCCACTTT.

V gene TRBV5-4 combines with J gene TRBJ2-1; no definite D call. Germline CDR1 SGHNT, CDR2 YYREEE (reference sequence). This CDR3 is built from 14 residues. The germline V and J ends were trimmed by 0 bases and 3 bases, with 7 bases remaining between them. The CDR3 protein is CASSLGSIYNEQFF. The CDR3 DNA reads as TGTGCCAGCAGCTTGGGGAGTATCTACAATGAGCAGTTCTTC.

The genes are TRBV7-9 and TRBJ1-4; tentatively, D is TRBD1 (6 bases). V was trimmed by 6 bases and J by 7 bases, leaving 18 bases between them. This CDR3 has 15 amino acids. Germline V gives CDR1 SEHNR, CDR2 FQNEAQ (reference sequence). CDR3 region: CASRHKGDDREKLFF. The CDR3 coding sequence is TGTGCCAGCAGACATAAGGGGGACGATCGTGAAAAACTGTTTTTT.

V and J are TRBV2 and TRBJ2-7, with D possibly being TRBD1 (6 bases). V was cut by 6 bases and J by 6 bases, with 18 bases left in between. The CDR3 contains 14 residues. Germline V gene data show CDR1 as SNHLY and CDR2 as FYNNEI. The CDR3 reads CASRPSGTFAEQYF. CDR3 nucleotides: TGTGCCAGCAGACCATCCGGGACATTCGCCGAGCAGTACTTC.

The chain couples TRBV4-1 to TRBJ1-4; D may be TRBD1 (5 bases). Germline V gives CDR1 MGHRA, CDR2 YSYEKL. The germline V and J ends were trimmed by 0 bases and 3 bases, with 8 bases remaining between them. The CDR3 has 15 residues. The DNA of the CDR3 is TGCGCCAGCAGCCAAGATCGGGGGGCTAATGAAAAACTGTTTTTT. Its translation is CASSQDRGANEKLFF.

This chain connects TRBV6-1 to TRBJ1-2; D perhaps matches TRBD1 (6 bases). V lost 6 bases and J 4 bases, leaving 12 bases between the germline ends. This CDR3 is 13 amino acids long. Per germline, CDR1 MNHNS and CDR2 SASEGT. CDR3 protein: CASRDLDSYGYTF. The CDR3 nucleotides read TGTGCCAGCAGAGATTTGGACAGCTATGGCTACACCTTC.

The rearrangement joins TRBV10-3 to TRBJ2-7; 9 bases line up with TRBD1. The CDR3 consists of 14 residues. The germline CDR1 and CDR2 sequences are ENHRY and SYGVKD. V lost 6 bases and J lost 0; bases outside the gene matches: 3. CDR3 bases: TGTGCCATCAGCCGGACAGGGGACTCCTACGAGCAGTACTTC. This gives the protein CAISRTGDSYEQYF.

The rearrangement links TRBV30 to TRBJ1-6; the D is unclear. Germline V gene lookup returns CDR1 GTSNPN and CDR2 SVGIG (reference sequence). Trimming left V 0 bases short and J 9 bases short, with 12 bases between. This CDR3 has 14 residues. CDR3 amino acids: CAWSVPSAGSPLHF. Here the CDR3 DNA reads TGTGCCTGGAGTGTACCTTCGGCAGGTTCACCCCTCCACTTT.

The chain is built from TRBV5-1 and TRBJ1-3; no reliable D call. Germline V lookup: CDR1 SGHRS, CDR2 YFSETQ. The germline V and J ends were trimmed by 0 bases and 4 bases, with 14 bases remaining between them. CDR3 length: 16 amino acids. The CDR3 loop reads CASSLDRGREGNTIYF. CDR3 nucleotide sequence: TGCGCCAGCAGCTTGGATAGAGGGCGCGAAGGAAACACCATATATTTT.

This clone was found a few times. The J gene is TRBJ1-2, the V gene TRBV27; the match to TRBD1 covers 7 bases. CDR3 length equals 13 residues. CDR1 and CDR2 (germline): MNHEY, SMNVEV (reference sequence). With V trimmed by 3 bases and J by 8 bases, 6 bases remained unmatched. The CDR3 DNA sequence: TGTGCCAGCAGTTTTGGGCAGGGGGACGGCTACACCTTC. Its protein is CASSFGQGDGYTF.

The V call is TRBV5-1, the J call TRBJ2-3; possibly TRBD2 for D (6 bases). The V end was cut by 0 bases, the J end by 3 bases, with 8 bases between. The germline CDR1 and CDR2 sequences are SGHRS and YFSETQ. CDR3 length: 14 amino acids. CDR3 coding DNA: TGCGCCAGCAGCTTGGAACGGGGGACAGATACGCAGTATTTT. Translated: CASSLERGTDTQYF. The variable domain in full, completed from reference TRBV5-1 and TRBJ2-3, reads KAGVTQTPRYLIKTRGQQVTLSCSPISGHRSVSWYQQTPGQGLQFLFEYFSETQRNKGNFPGRFSGRQFSNSRSEMNVSTLELGDSALYLCASSLERGTDTQYFGPGTRLTVL.

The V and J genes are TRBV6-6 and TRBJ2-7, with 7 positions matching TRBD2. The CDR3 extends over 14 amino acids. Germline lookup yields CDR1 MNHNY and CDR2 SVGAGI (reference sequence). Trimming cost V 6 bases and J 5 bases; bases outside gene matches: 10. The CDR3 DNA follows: TGTGCCAGCAGCGACGGGAGGATCAGGAACGAGCAGTACTTC. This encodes CASSDGRIRNEQYF.

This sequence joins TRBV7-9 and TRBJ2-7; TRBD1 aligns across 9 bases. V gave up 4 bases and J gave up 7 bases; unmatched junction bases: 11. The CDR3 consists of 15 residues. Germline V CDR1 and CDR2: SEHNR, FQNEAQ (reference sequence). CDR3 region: CASSSPGTGRGEQYF. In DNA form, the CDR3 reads TGTGCCAGCAGCTCCCCCGGGACAGGGCGAGGAGAGCAGTACTTC.

The CDR3 DNA sequence: TGTGCCAGCAGCTATGGGGGCTTCTCCTACGAGCAGTACTTC. Translating gives CASSYGGFSYEQYF. The chain combines TRBV7-6 with TRBJ2-7; TRBD1 might be the D (6 bases). The CDR3 totals 14 residues. Germline CDR1 and CDR2: SGHVS and FNYEAQ. V was cut by 4 bases and J by 0 bases, with 10 bases left in between.

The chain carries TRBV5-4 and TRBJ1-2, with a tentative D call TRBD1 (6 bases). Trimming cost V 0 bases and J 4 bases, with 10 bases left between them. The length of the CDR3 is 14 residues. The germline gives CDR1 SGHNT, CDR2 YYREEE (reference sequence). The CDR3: CASSLGQGTYGYTF. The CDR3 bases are TGTGCCAGCAGCTTGGGGCAGGGGACCTATGGCTACACCTTC.

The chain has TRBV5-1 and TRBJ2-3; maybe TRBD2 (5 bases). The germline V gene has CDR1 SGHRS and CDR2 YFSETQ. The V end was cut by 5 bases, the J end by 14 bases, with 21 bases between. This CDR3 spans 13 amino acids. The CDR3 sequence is CASRHPSGFGRYF. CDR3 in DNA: TGCGCCAGCAGACATCCGTCGGGGTTTGGGAGGTATTTT.

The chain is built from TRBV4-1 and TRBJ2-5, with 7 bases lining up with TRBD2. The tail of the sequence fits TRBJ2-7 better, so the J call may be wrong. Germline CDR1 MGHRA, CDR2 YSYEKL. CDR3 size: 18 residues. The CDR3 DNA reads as TGCGCCAGCAGCCAAGAAGGTGACTTCGCGGGAGAGTCCTACGAGCAGTACTTC. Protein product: CASSQEGDFAGESYEQYF.